This entry features one T cell receptor (beta chain) sequence. What antigen it recognizes has not been identified. One base away there is no much larger clone; base qualities are not given. The cohort was made up of approximately 700 healthy bone marrow donors. At the time of sampling, every cohort member was nominally healthy, though immune exposures that went unrecorded were likely present. The donor tested CMV seronegative, placing the donor among the approximately 400 seronegative members of the cohort. Every donor gave a peripheral blood sample, and the peripheral blood mononuclear cells from that sample were used for TCR beta sequencing. Genomic DNA extraction from the blood cell samples was performed with the Qiagen DNeasy Blood Extraction Kit. This record comes from a study of cytomegalovirus exposure and HLA in healthy donors listed by TCRdb under 2017. General notes on the study: An earlier analysis of approximately 590 of the donors reported 276 Gb of sequence data and some 120 million unique TCR beta sequences from 150 million to 200 million T cells. An early release that covered roughly 600 HLA-typed donors contained around 300 gigabases of sequencing data and about 84 million unique TCR sequences. Of the roughly 400 genotyped donors, over 65% fell in the genetic ancestry cluster associated with self-reported Caucasian donors. The study aimed to test whether signatures of past pathogen exposure could be identified by cataloging public T cell receptors. The study used immunosequencing to profile the T cell repertoires of approximately 650 subjects and linked those repertoires to cytomegalovirus serostatus. A separate validation cohort of roughly 130 different subjects was used in addition to the 666-subject first cohort. The study combined high-throughput TCR immunosequencing, statistical association of individual TCRs with disease status, and machine learning to predict cytomegalovirus infection status. In a later analysis, previously published TCR beta repertoires from several hundred donors were re-analyzed and high-resolution HLA genotyping was added so that TCR occurrence patterns could be studied. Rather than using new phenotypic data, the later analysis identified candidate immune exposures from TCR beta sequences and from how often those sequences occurred across donors. To decide whether each TCR beta V gene segment behaved as functional or pseudogenic, an earlier analysis of approximately 620 of the donors relied on high-throughput TCR beta sequencing. Donor age, sex, ethnicity and CMV serostatus were compiled alongside the repertoire data. A later genetic analysis used genome-wide SNP genotypes for about 60% of the 666 donors, treating that subset as a discovery cohort. All discovery cohort repertoires had been generated using a single sequencing platform. HLA typing included class I and class II loci at four-digit resolution. Typing coverage varied by locus: roughly 620-640 donors for A, B, C, DRB1 and DQB1; more than 500 for DQA1; over 600 for DPA1; around 450 for DPB1. A few DR-DQ haplotypes were handled as single units for association and clustering because linkage in the cohort was strong. Among almost 400 genotyped donors of the cohort, an average of 235,054 unique TCR beta nucleotide sequences were sequenced per donor, roughly 20% of them non-productive.

Library generation was performed with the immunoSEQ multiplex PCR assay. For the multiplex PCR, a mixture combining 60 forward primers for TCR Vbeta segments and 13 reverse primers for TCR Jbeta segments was used. A multiplex PCR assay on genomic DNA amplified the CDR3 region of rearranged TCR beta genes. The amplified TCR beta libraries were sequenced on the Illumina HiSeq System as 87-base-pair reads. On the authors' methods: A later analysis tallied around 87 million unique TCR beta chains across the 666 repertoires, and about 10 million of those chains were shared by two or more donors. Raw reads were error-corrected and collapsed into unique sequences by a nearest-neighbor algorithm in which closely related sequences were merged to remove PCR and sequencing errors. Alignment of CDR3 sequences to IMGT reference sequences was used to assign V, D and J gene segments. Each retained sequence needed at least a six-nucleotide match to both a V gene segment and a J gene segment. Rearrangements were classified as productive when the CDR3 lacked stop codons and remained in frame with V and J, and all other rearrangements were classified as non-productive. Following IMGT convention, CDR3 was defined as the stretch from the second conserved V-encoded cysteine to the conserved J-encoded phenylalanine. Sequences without an unambiguous match to a single V gene segment were excluded from the earlier analysis of a few hundred of the donors. In an earlier analysis of around 600 of the donors, V segments were called functional above 56.7% productive rearrangements and were called segregating when the between-donor standard deviation exceeded 5%. A statistical classification framework was developed to diagnose cytomegalovirus status using the catalog of TCR beta chain sequences. V and J gene assignment, in a later analysis, came from comparing TCR nucleotide sequences with IMGT/GENE-DB human TR gene sequences. In a later analysis, CDR3 sequences and most-parsimonious VDJ recombination scenarios were assigned using the TCRdist pipeline. A later analysis defined each TCR beta chain by its CDR3 amino acid sequence plus V-gene family, and excluded reads lacking a unique V-gene family. As a way to deal with suspected cross-contamination and a sequencing artifact, a later analysis dropped hundreds of nucleotide sequences that were highly shared and had low generation probability. For each public chain, a later analysis derived a clonal expansion index from normalized ranks of inferred template counts within each repertoire. In a later analysis, generation probabilities were computed using a VDJ recombination model fitted to out-of-frame rearrangements, and the results were checked against IGoR. In a later analysis, hypergeometric tests were used to score TCR-TCR, TCR-HLA and TCR-CMV co-occurrence, with a repertoire-size bias correction applied to TCR pairs. In a later analysis, false discovery rates were estimated by permuting HLA or CMV assignments 20 times. A later analysis grouped co-occurring TCRs with DBSCAN, adding TCRdist sequence similarity when clustering within HLA-allele-positive subsets. Repertoires with fewer than 30,000 or more than 120,000 public chains, plus five repertoires with anomalous nucleotide sharing, were excluded from co-occurrence clustering. The table comes from immuneACCESS by way of TCRdb, which keeps in-frame sequences with V and J called. Part of the clones is missing from these tables; in studies checked, under half for an unresolved V gene and the rest for unknown reasons. The DNA gave D and trimming, while V, J and clone size come from that table. This sample is represented by over 80,000 clones; approximately 70% of them were singletons. The ten largest clonotypes hold approximately 3.5% of the sample.

What the study reported, not specific to this receptor: Sequencing depth was assumed to be roughly uniform across donors in the presence/absence analyses, though that assumption may not hold. In a later analysis, the rate of TCR association differed among HLA loci, with DRB1 alleles having the most associated TCRs and HLA-C alleles having the fewest. Several of the top co-occurrence clusters appeared to be linked to parvovirus B19, influenza, CMV and Epstein-Barr virus, according to a later analysis. The classifier was reported to diagnose cytomegalovirus status with high specificity and sensitivity in both the original cohort and the validation cohort. The earlier analysis of approximately 590 of the donors excluded around 17 rarely observed V segments, including chromosome 9 orphons, because counts were too low. Because HLA typing was missing for some donors at each locus, association tests included only the typed subset. A few of the identified cytomegalovirus-associated TCR beta chains were confirmed in vitro to be specific for cytomegalovirus antigens. Most TCR sequences were seen in very few donors, while some public TCRs were found in many individuals. Compared with equally common non-associated chains, HLA-associated TCR beta chains in a later analysis were more clonally expanded and had lower generation probabilities. A further reported finding was that TCR beta sequences accurately predicted the HLA-A and HLA-B alleles for most subjects in the first cohort. In a later analysis, most CMV-associated TCR beta chains were found to appear HLA-restricted, with HLA associations seemingly driven largely by CMV exposure. According to a later genetic analysis, donors in an Asian-associated ancestry cluster had fewer N-insertions in productive TCRs than the roughly 670-donor mean. In a later genetic analysis, a missense DCLRE1C variant was associated with V-gene and J-gene trimming of TCR beta chains, and the association was replicated in an independent cohort. Specific HLA alleles were associated with 18,000 or so TCR beta sequences at a false discovery rate of 0.05 in a later analysis. A cluster of highly shared sequence variants was judged likely to represent a technical artifact of the sequencing pipeline. When HLA alleles, especially DR and DQ, strongly co-occurred, TCR associations were difficult to assign to individual alleles. According to the authors, the approach could potentially be generalized to other disease states and immunological phenotypes. Correlated functional status among segregating V segments might be attributable to linkage disequilibrium, but an unknown experimental factor could not be ruled out. Some IMGT-functional V segments, including TRBV6-2 and TRBV6-3, could not be distinguished by the 87-base-pair reads and were therefore excluded. CMV serostatus was the only immune exposure information available for the cohort. An earlier analysis of some 590 of the donors showed that most TCR beta V segments appeared in productive rearrangements either about 87% or about 30% of the time, which broadly matched IMGT annotations. Only TCR beta chains were sequenced in this cohort, and the absence of alpha or paired-chain data limited detectable features. In the study, 150 to 200 TCR beta chains were listed as associated with cytomegalovirus.

Via the germline V gene, CDR1 is MNHEY and CDR2 SVGAGI. The CDR3 numbers 16 residues from cysteine through phenylalanine. Kept here is only the CDR3 DNA, which spans 48 bases and is read in frame from base 1. The V end gives up 0 bases and the J end 5 bases, leaving 3 bases in the junction not matched to a gene. This clonotype was obtained from a man aged 35-49 years in good health and CMV-seronegative. The chain uses TRBV6-5 and TRBJ2-2; TRBD1 matches 10 bases in the middle. The sequencing input was PBMCs. CDR3 region: CASSYSGTGETGELFF. The sequenced DNA: TGTGCCAGCAGTTACTCCGGGACAGGGGAAACCGGGGAGCTGTTTTTT.